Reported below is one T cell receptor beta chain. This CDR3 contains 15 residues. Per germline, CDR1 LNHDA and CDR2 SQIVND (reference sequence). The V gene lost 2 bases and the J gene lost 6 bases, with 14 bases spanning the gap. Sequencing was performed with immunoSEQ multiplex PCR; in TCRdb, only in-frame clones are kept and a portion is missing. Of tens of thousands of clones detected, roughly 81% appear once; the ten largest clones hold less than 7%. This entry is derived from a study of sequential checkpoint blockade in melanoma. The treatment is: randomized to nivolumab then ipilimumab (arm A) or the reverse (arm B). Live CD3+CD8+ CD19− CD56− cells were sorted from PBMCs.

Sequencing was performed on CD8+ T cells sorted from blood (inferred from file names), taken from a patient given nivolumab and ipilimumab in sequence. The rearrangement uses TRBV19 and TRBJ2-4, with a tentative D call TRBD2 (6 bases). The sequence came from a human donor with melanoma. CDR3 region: CASSIPTSSSNIQYF. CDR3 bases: TGTGCCAGTAGTATACCCACTAGCTCATCAAACATTCAGTACTTC.